These T cell receptor beta chains were read from a single sample in a study of response to subunit inactivated influenza vaccine. One entry per CDR3 protein, called by TCRdb with MiXCR from the RT-PCR reads. The table records 170,000 or so distinct CDR3 sequences, 9.5% to 12% of them present only once. The starting material was CD8+ T cells sorted from PBMCs, obtained around 25 months after vaccination. Receptors were obtained from a man aged 50 to 69 who received an inactivated influenza vaccine. Each CDR3 is given with its conserved first and last residue. The order of the fields is J gene, D gene, V gene, clone size, CDR3 protein, CDR3 DNA. A D gene is named only where the DNA matches it firmly. Some rows mark clone size as missing; the rest say once, few, many or name a class of expanded clone.

J: TRBJ2-1
D: TRBD2
V: TRBV7-9
size: few
CDR3: CASSLAGGPINEQFF
DNA: TGTGCCAGCAGCTTAGCGGGAGGGCCGATCAATGAGCAGTTCTTC

J: TRBJ2-1
D: -
V: TRBV4-3
size: -
CDR3: CASSQDYTGSYNEQFF
DNA: TGCGCCAGCAGCCAAGATTATACGGGGTCCTACAATGAGCAGTTCTTC

J: TRBJ1-5
D: TRBD1
V: TRBV7-9
size: few
CDR3: CASSRGTGRAEQPQHF
DNA: TGTGCCAGCAGCAGGGGGACAGGGAGGGCGGAGCAGCCCCAGCATTTT

J: TRBJ2-7
D: -
V: TRBV11-2
size: few
CDR3: CASSSPWDPEPYEQYF
DNA: TGTGCCAGCAGCTCCCCTTGGGACCCTGAACCCTACGAGCAGTACTTC

J: TRBJ2-1
D: -
V: TRBV6-2/TRBV6-3
size: few
CDR3: CASRLQGWPSGEQFF
DNA: TGTGCCAGCAGATTACAGGGATGGCCTTCTGGTGAGCAGTTCTTC

J: TRBJ1-1
D: -
V: TRBV10-3
size: -
CDR3: CAINEGRPGTEAFF
DNA: TGTGCCATCAATGAGGGGCGCCCGGGCACTGAAGCTTTCTTT

J: TRBJ2-4
D: TRBD1
V: TRBV4-3
size: many
CDR3: CASSQDHGTVAKNIQYF
DNA: TGCGCCAGCAGCCAAGATCACGGGACAGTAGCCAAAAACATTCAGTACTTC

J: TRBJ1-1
D: -
V: TRBV12-5
size: few
CDR3: CASGEASALTEAFF
DNA: TGTGCTAGTGGTGAAGCCTCCGCACTTACTGAAGCTTTCTTT

J: TRBJ1-2
D: -
V: TRBV20-1
size: -
CDR3: CSATWGFGGYTF
DNA: TGCAGTGCCACGTGGGGATTTGGAGGCTACACCTTC

J: TRBJ1-5
D: -
V: TRBV20-1
size: -
CDR3: CSARARGLEGSNQPQHF
DNA: TGCAGTGCTAGAGCCAGGGGTCTTGAGGGGAGCAATCAGCCCCAGCATTTT

J: TRBJ2-2
D: TRBD1
V: TRBV5-1
size: few
CDR3: CASSFPGQGADGELFF
DNA: TGCGCCAGCAGCTTTCCGGGACAGGGGGCTGACGGGGAGCTGTTTTTT

J: TRBJ2-3
D: TRBD2
V: TRBV20-1
size: -
CDR3: CSARVAGAGTDTQYF
DNA: TGCAGTGCTAGAGTAGCGGGGGCCGGCACAGATACGCAGTATTTT

J: TRBJ2-7
D: -
V: TRBV25-1
size: -
CDR3: CASRSYGSSYEQYF
DNA: TGTGCCAGCAGGTCCTACGGGTCGTCCTACGAGCAGTACTTC

J: TRBJ2-3
D: TRBD2
V: TRBV14
size: few
CDR3: CASSRTGLAGGPTDTQYF
DNA: TGTGCCAGCAGCCGAACGGGACTAGCGGGAGGGCCCACAGATACGCAGTATTTT

J: TRBJ1-1
D: TRBD1
V: TRBV10-3
size: -
CDR3: CAIGRNRGLDTEAFF
DNA: TGTGCCATCGGTCGGAACAGGGGGTTGGATACTGAAGCTTTCTTT

J: TRBJ2-7
D: -
V: TRBV3-1
size: few
CDR3: CASSKEAPFTYEQYF
DNA: TGTGCCAGCAGCAAGGAGGCGCCTTTTACCTACGAGCAGTACTTC

J: TRBJ1-1
D: -
V: TRBV23-1
size: few
CDR3: CASSQSGRDGNTEAFF
DNA: TGCGCCAGCAGTCAATCAGGGAGGGACGGAAACACTGAAGCTTTCTTT

J: TRBJ2-7
D: -
V: TRBV20-1
size: -
CDR3: CSGLEYEQYF
DNA: TGCAGTGGACTAGAGTACGAGCAGTACTTC

J: TRBJ2-2
D: -
V: TRBV4-1
size: -
CDR3: CASSLRTGGGNAGELFF
DNA: TGCGCCAGCAGCCTTCGGACAGGCGGCGGGAACGCCGGGGAGCTGTTTTTT

J: TRBJ1-4
D: -
V: TRBV3-1
size: -
CDR3: CASSKPGHPNEKLFF
DNA: TGTGCCAGCAGCAAACCGGGACATCCTAATGAAAAACTGTTTTTT

J: TRBJ2-5
D: -
V: TRBV11-2
size: few
CDR3: CASSQTLSWETQYF
DNA: TGTGCCAGCAGCCAAACTCTCAGTTGGGAGACCCAGTACTTC

J: TRBJ2-2
D: -
V: TRBV5-6
size: -
CDR3: CASSSDGTGELFF
DNA: TGTGCCAGCAGCTCGGACGGTACCGGGGAGCTGTTTTTT

J: TRBJ2-7
D: -
V: TRBV24-1
size: -
CDR3: CATSAQDFPYEQYF
DNA: TGTGCCACCAGTGCCCAGGATTTTCCCTACGAGCAGTACTTC

J: TRBJ2-7
D: -
V: TRBV6-5
size: -
CDR3: CASSYFEHTYEQYF
DNA: TGTGCCAGCAGTTACTTCGAACACACCTACGAGCAGTACTTC

J: TRBJ2-1
D: -
V: TRBV12-3/TRBV12-4
size: -
CDR3: CASRRDRGSGRALGEQFF
DNA: TGTGCCAGCAGGAGGGACAGGGGTAGCGGGAGGGCCCTCGGCGAGCAGTTCTTC

J: TRBJ2-2
D: TRBD2
V: TRBV28
size: many
CDR3: CASSPRTSGRAPNTGELFF
DNA: TGTGCCAGCAGCCCAAGGACTAGCGGGAGGGCCCCGAACACCGGGGAGCTGTTTTTT

J: TRBJ2-7
D: -
V: TRBV12-3/TRBV12-4
size: many
CDR3: CASSLLVNYEQYF
DNA: TGTGCCAGCAGTTTATTGGTCAACTACGAGCAGTACTTC

J: TRBJ2-3
D: -
V: TRBV4-3
size: few
CDR3: CASSQVGTWGTDTQYF
DNA: TGCGCCAGCAGCCAAGTAGGGACCTGGGGCACAGATACGCAGTATTTT

J: TRBJ2-1
D: TRBD2
V: TRBV4-3
size: few
CDR3: CASSPTRTSGGSYNEQFF
DNA: TGCGCCAGCAGCCCCACGCGGACTAGCGGGGGGTCCTACAATGAGCAGTTCTTC

J: TRBJ2-1
D: -
V: TRBV5-6
size: -
CDR3: CASSLELRLYNEQFF
DNA: TGTGCCAGCAGCTTGGAACTACGACTCTACAATGAGCAGTTCTTC

J: TRBJ2-7
D: TRBD2
V: TRBV30
size: few
CDR3: CAWARGVKSYEQYF
DNA: TGTGCCTGGGCCCGGGGGGTTAAATCCTACGAGCAGTACTTC

J: TRBJ1-2
D: -
V: TRBV5-1
size: many
CDR3: CASSHRADYGYTF
DNA: TGCGCCAGCAGCCACAGGGCCGACTATGGCTACACCTTC